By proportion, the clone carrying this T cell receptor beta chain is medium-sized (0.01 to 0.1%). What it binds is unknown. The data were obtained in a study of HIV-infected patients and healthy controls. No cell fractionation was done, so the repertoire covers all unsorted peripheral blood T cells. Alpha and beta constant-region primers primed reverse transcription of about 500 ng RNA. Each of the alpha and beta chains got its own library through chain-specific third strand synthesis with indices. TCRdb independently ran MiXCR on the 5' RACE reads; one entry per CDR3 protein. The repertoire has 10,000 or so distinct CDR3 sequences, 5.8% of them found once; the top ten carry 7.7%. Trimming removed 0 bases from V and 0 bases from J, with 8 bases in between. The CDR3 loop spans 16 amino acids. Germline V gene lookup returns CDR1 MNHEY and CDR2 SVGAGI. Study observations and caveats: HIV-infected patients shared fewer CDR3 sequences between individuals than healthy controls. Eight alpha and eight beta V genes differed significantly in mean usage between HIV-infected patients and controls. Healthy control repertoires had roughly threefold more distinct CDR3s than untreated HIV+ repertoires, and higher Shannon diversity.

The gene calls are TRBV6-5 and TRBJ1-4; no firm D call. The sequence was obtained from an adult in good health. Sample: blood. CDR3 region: CASSYSHFATNEKLFF. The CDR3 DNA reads TGTGCCAGCAGTTACTCGCATTTTGCAACTAATGAAAAACTGTTTTTT.